This TCR beta chain was captured in a study of graft-versus-host responses after intestinal transplantation. A remark on this clone: Antigen specificity is unknown.

This table comes from immunoSEQ multiplex PCR, and its TCRdb copy is limited to in-frame clones, with some not included. This sample has approximately 100,000 clones, with more than 85% found just once. This CDR3 is built from 16 residues. Germline trimming cut 6 bases from V and 0 bases from J; bases unmatched to any gene: 7. Germline V lookup: CDR1 MDHEN, CDR2 SYDVKM. The receptor comes from a human donor who received an intestinal transplant. Sequencing was performed on unstimulated CD4+ T cells sorted from spleen or lymph node cells, taken before intestinal transplant. The chain employs TRBV28 and TRBJ2-1; 8 nucleotides align to TRBD2. The CDR3 loop reads CASRTLAVTSYNEQFF. Written as DNA, the CDR3 is TGTGCCAGCAGAACACTAGCGGTCACCTCCTACAATGAGCAGTTCTTC.